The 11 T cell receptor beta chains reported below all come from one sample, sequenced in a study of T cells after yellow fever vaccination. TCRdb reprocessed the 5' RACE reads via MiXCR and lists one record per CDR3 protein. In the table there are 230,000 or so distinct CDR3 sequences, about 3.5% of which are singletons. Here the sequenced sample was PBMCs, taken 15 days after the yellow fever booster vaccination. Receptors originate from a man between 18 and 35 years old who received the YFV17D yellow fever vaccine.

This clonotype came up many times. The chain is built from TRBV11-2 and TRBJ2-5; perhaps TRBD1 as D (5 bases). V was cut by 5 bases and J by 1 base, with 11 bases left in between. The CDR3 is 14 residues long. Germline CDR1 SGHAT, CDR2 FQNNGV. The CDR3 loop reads CASSLWTIQETQYF. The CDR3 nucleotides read TGTGCCAGCAGCCTGTGGACAATCCAAGAGACCCAGTACTTC.

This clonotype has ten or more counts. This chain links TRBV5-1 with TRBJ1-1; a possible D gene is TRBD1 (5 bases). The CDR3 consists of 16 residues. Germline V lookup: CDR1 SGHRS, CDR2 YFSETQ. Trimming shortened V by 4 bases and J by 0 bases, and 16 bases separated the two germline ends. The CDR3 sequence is CASSLGRGTLNTEAFF. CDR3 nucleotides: TGCGCCAGCAGCCTGGGACGGGGGACCTTGAACACTGAAGCTTTCTTT.

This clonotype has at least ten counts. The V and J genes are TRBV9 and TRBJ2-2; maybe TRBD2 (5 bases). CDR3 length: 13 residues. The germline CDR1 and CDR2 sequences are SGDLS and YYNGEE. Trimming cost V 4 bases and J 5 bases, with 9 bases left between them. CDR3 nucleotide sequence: TGTGCCAGCAGCCCCTCGGGGACCGGGGAGCTGTTTTTT. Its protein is CASSPSGTGELFF.

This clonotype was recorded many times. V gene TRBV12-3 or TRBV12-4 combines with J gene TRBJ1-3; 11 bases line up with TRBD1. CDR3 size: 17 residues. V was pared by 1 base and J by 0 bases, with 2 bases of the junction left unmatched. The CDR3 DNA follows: TGTGCCAGCAGTTTAGGAGGGACAGGGGGCTCTGGAAACACCATATATTTT. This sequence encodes CASSLGGTGGSGNTIYF.

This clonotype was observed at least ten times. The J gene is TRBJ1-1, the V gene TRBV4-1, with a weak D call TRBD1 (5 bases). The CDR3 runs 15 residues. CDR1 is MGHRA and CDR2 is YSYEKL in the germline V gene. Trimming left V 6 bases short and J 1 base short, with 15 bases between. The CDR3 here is CASSHPWGSNTEAFF. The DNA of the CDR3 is TGCGCCAGCAGTCATCCCTGGGGGTCGAACACTGAAGCTTTCTTT.

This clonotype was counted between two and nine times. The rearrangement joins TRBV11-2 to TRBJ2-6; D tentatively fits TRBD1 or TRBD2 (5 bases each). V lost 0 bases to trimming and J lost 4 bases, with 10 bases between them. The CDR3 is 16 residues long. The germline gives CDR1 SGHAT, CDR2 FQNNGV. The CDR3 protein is CASSLDEGDGANVLTF. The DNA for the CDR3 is TGTGCCAGCAGCTTAGATGAAGGGGACGGGGCCAACGTCCTGACTTTC.

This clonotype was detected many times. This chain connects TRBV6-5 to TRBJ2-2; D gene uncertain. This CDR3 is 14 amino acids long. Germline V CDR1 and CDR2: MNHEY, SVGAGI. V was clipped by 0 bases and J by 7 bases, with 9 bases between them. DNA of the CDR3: TGTGCCAGCAGTTACTCGGGGAATGGCGGGGAGCTGTTTTTT. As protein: CASSYSGNGGELFF.

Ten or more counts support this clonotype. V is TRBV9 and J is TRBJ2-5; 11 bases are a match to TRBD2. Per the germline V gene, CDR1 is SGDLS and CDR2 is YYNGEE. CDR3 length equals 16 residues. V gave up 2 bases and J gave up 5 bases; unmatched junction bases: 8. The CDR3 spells CASSVHSGGVSETQYF. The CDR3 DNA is TGTGCCAGCAGCGTCCATAGCGGGGGGGTGTCGGAGACCCAGTACTTC.

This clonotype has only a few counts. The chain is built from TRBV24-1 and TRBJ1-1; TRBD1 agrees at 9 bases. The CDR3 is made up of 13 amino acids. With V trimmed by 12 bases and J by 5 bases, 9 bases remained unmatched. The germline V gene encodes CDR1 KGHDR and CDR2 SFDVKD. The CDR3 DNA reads TGTGCCTCTCGGGGACAGGGAACTACTGAAGCTTTCTTT. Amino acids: CASRGQGTTEAFF.

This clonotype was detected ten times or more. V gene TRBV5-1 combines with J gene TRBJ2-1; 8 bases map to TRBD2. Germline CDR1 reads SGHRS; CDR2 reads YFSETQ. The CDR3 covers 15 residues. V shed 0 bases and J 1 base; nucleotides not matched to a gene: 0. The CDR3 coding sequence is TGCGCCAGCAGCTTGGGACTAGCGTCCTACAATGAGCAGTTCTTC. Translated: CASSLGLASYNEQFF.

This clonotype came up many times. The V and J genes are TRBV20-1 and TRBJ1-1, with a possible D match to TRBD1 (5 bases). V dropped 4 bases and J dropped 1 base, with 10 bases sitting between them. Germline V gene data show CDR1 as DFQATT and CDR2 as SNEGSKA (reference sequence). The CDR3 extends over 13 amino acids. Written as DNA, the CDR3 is TGCAGTGCTATAGCTACAGGGAACACTGAAGCTTTCTTT. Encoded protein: CSAIATGNTEAFF.